This entry is about one T cell receptor beta chain. This clone was seen a few times. The antigen this receptor binds is unknown. Base qualities are not recorded, but no much larger clone differs from it by a single base. The data were taken from a study of cytomegalovirus exposure and HLA in healthy donors (dated by TCRdb to the late 2010s). Study-level background: An earlier analysis of approximately 590 of the donors reported about 290 Gb of sequence data and some 120 million unique TCR beta sequences from 150 million to 200 million T cells. Around 320 gigabases of sequencing data and approximately 93 million unique TCR sequences were included in an early release covering about 700 HLA-typed donors. Among the roughly 400 genotyped donors, 81% belonged to the genetic ancestry cluster associated with self-reported Caucasian donors. The aim of the study was to test whether cataloging public T cell receptors could identify signatures of past pathogen exposure. The T cell repertoires of about 700 subjects were profiled by immunosequencing and related to cytomegalovirus serostatus. Besides the first cohort of roughly 700 subjects, a separate validation cohort made up of 95 to 150 different subjects was used. To predict cytomegalovirus infection status, the study brought together high-throughput TCR immunosequencing, statistical association of individual TCRs with disease status, and machine learning. In a later analysis, previously published TCR beta repertoires from 550 to 750 donors were re-analyzed and high-resolution HLA genotyping was added so that TCR occurrence patterns could be studied. Rather than drawing on any new phenotypic data, the later analysis identified candidate immune exposures from TCR beta sequences and the way those sequences occurred across donors. An earlier analysis of fewer than 750 of the donors used high-throughput TCR beta sequencing to judge whether each TCR beta V gene segment behaved as functional or pseudogenic. Donor age, sex, ethnicity and CMV serostatus were compiled alongside the repertoire data. A later genetic analysis took genome-wide SNP genotypes for about 65% of the roughly 670 donors and used that subset as a discovery cohort. All discovery cohort repertoires had been generated using a single sequencing platform. HLA typing covered class I and class II loci at four-digit resolution. The number of typed donors differed by locus: about 620-630 for A, B, C, DRB1 and DQB1; 522 for DQA1; approximately 600 for DPA1; and roughly 450 for DPB1. A few DR-DQ haplotypes were handled as single units for association and clustering because linkage in the cohort was strong. On average, around 240,000 unique TCR beta nucleotide sequences were sequenced per donor among a few hundred genotyped donors of the cohort, with roughly 18% of those sequences being non-productive.

Study-wide findings and limitations: Sequencing depth was assumed to be roughly uniform across donors in the presence/absence analyses, though that assumption may not hold. The sequencing pipeline was judged likely to have produced a cluster of highly shared sequence variants as a technical artifact. Because some donors lacked HLA typing at each locus, the association tests relied only on the typed subset. Some 15 rarely observed V segments, including chromosome 9 orphons, were excluded from the earlier analysis of about 500 of the donors because counts were too low. Some IMGT-functional V segments, including TRBV6-2 and TRBV6-3, could not be distinguished by the 87-base-pair reads and were therefore excluded. Linkage disequilibrium might explain the correlated functional status among segregating V segments, but an unknown experimental factor could not be excluded. A further reported finding was that TCR beta sequences accurately predicted the HLA-A and HLA-B alleles for most subjects in the first cohort. A total of fewer than 200 TCR beta chains were listed by the study as associated with cytomegalovirus. Assigning TCR associations to individual alleles was difficult when HLA alleles, especially DR and DQ, strongly co-occurred. A later analysis found that most CMV-associated TCR beta chains appeared HLA-restricted, with HLA associations seemingly driven largely by CMV exposure. Compared with equally common non-associated chains, HLA-associated TCR beta chains in a later analysis were more clonally expanded and had lower generation probabilities. In this cohort, only TCR beta chains were sequenced, and detectable features were limited by the absence of alpha or paired-chain data. At a false discovery rate of 0.05, a later analysis linked some 17,000 TCR beta sequences to specific HLA alleles. A few of the identified cytomegalovirus-associated TCR beta chains were confirmed in vitro to be specific for cytomegalovirus antigens. The authors suggested that the approach could potentially be extended to other disease states and immunological phenotypes. Several of the top co-occurrence clusters appeared to be linked to parvovirus B19, influenza, CMV and Epstein-Barr virus, according to a later analysis. A later genetic analysis associated a missense DCLRE1C variant with V-gene and J-gene trimming of TCR beta chains, and an independent cohort replicated the association. Immune exposure information for the cohort was limited to CMV serostatus. The classifier was reported to diagnose cytomegalovirus status with high specificity and sensitivity in both the original and validation cohorts. Most TCR sequences were observed very rarely across donors, whereas some public TCRs were present in many individuals. According to a later genetic analysis, donors in an Asian-associated ancestry cluster had fewer N-insertions in productive TCRs than the roughly 700-donor mean. In an earlier analysis of more than 500 of the donors, most TCR beta V segments appeared in productive rearrangements about 90% or about 30% of the time, broadly matching IMGT annotations. According to a later analysis, TCR association rates differed among HLA loci, with DRB1 alleles showing the most associated TCRs and HLA-C alleles showing the fewest.

The CDR1 and CDR2 encoded by the germline V gene are SNHLY and FYNNEI. Its CDR3 holds 14 amino acids, cysteine through phenylalanine. Just the 42-base CDR3 DNA is kept, in frame starting at base 1. Trimming removed 6 bases from V and 3 bases from J, leaving 12 bases between the germline ends. The cohort consisted of 666 healthy bone marrow donors. All cohort members were sampled while nominally healthy, although unrecorded immune exposures were likely present. The donor was CMV seronegative and belonged to the group of more than 300 seronegative cohort members. A peripheral blood sample was provided by each donor, and peripheral blood mononuclear cells were used for TCR beta sequencing. The Qiagen DNeasy Blood Extraction Kit was used to extract genomic DNA from the blood cell samples. Library preparation was by the immunoSEQ multiplex PCR assay. The multiplex PCR relied on a mix of 60 forward primers for TCR Vbeta segments and 13 reverse primers for TCR Jbeta segments. The CDR3 region of rearranged TCR beta genes was amplified from genomic DNA by a multiplex PCR assay. On the Illumina HiSeq System, the amplified TCR beta libraries were sequenced as 87-base-pair reads. The source study handled its data this way. In a later analysis, tens of millions of unique TCR beta chains were counted across the 500 to 700 repertoires, and about 9.9 million of these chains were shared by at least two donors. To remove PCR and sequencing errors, raw reads were error-corrected and collapsed into unique sequences using a nearest-neighbor algorithm that merged closely related sequences. Alignment of CDR3 sequences to IMGT reference sequences was used to assign V, D and J gene segments. For a sequence to be retained, a match of at least six nucleotides to both a V gene segment and a J gene segment was required. A rearrangement counted as productive if the CDR3 had no stop codons and remained in frame with V and J, and every other rearrangement counted as non-productive. Following IMGT convention, CDR3 was defined as the stretch from the second conserved V-encoded cysteine to the conserved J-encoded phenylalanine. In an earlier analysis of approximately 500 of the donors, sequences lacking an unambiguous match to a single V gene segment were excluded. An earlier analysis of a few hundred of the donors called V segments functional above 56.7% productive rearrangements and segregating when the between-donor standard deviation exceeded 5%. A statistical classification framework was developed to diagnose cytomegalovirus status using the catalog of TCR beta chain sequences. A later analysis assigned V and J genes by comparing TCR nucleotide sequences with IMGT/GENE-DB human TR gene sequences. In a later analysis, CDR3 sequences and most-parsimonious VDJ recombination scenarios were assigned using the TCRdist pipeline. In a later analysis, each TCR beta chain was defined by its CDR3 amino acid sequence together with its V-gene family, and reads without a unique V-gene family were excluded. In a later analysis, nearly 600 highly shared, low-generation-probability nucleotide sequences were removed to address suspected cross-contamination and a sequencing artifact. A later analysis calculated a clonal expansion index for each public chain from normalized within-repertoire ranks of inferred template counts. In a later analysis, generation probabilities were computed with a VDJ recombination model fitted to out-of-frame rearrangements, and the resulting probabilities were checked against IGoR. Hypergeometric tests were used in a later analysis to score TCR-TCR, TCR-HLA and TCR-CMV co-occurrence, with a repertoire-size bias correction applied to the TCR pairs. False discovery rates were estimated in a later analysis by permuting HLA or CMV assignments 20 times. In a later analysis, co-occurring TCRs were grouped using DBSCAN, with TCRdist sequence similarity added in when clustering inside HLA-allele-positive subsets. Repertoires with fewer than 30,000 or more than 120,000 public chains were left out of co-occurrence clustering, as were about 5 repertoires with anomalous nucleotide sharing. Sourced from immuneACCESS, this table was stored by TCRdb with only in-frame sequences that have V and J called. A share of the clones is absent; for the studies checked, an unresolved V gene accounts for under half, and the remainder has no known explanation. The DNA gave D and trimming, while V, J and clone size come from that table. Present in this sample are 130,000 or so clones, more than 8% of which were seen just once. 5.5% of the sample belongs to the ten largest clones.

Sequencing was carried out using PBMCs. The clonotype was recovered from a man in his forties in good health and CMV-seronegative. The rearranged segments are TRBV2 and TRBJ1-5; TRBD1 might be the D gene, on 6 matching bases. In nucleotides, the sequence is TGTGCCAGCAGCAAACAGGGCTTCAATCAGCCCCAGCATTTT. Translated, this is CASSKQGFNQPQHF. Supplemented by the reference TRBV2 and TRBJ1-5 proteins around the CDR3, the complete variable domain is EPEVTQTPSHQVTQMGQEVILRCVPISNHLYFYWYRQILGQKVEFLVSFYNNEISEKSEIFDDQFSVERPDGSNFTLKIRSTKLEDSAMYFCASSKQGFNQPQHFGDGTRLSIL.